The clone carrying this TCR beta chain was seen more than once but under ten times. Its target is not known. The sorting of naive CD8 T cells used the CD8+CD4-CCR7+CD45RA+ phenotype. This record comes from a study of molecular identifiers for immune sequencing clone quantification. The study's findings and limits: Spike-in Jurkat TCR RNA from a single cell reportedly registered among one million naive cells. Highly expanded clone sizes could end up underestimated if a barcode were shared by identical TCR molecules.

TCRdb passed the PCR reads through MiXCR, listing each CDR3 protein once. The repertoire consists of around 300,000 distinct CDR3 sequences, with under 25% occurring once and the leading ten covering approximately 0.74%. Sequenced material: naive CD8+ T cells from blood, with Jurkat cell RNA spiked in. Subset of the sample: FACS-sorted CD8+CD4-CCR7+CD45RA+ naive T cells. This clonotype was sampled from a human donor in good health. Some libraries in this study had Jurkat cell RNA spiked in.

As DNA, the CDR3 is TGTGCCAGCAGTGCACAGGCGAACACTGAAGCTTTCTTT. Protein product: CASSAQANTEAFF. V is TRBV27 and J is TRBJ1-1; D might be TRBD1 (5 bases). V lost 5 bases to trimming and J lost 1 base, with 8 bases between them. The CDR3 contains 13 residues. CDR1 and CDR2 from the germline V gene are MNHEY and SMNVEV (reference sequence).